This entry lists 7 T cell receptor beta chains sequenced from one sample in a study of cytomegalovirus exposure and HLA in healthy donors. PCR primers comprised 60 Vbeta and 13 Jbeta primers. This table comes from immunoSEQ multiplex PCR, and its TCRdb copy is limited to in-frame clones, with some not included. The table shows 90,000 to 140,000 clones, with 75% to 85% occurring only once. Source material: PBMCs. Receptor source: a man aged 18 to 30 in good health and CMV-seronegative.

The chain couples TRBV19 to TRBJ1-2, with TRBD1 identical over 9 bases. The V segment lost 3 bases and the J segment 9 bases; nucleotides outside the gene matches: 5. The V gene's germline CDR1 is LNHDA and CDR2 SQIVND (reference sequence). CDR3 length: 13 amino acids. CDR3 in DNA: TGTGCCAGTAGTATCCCCGGGACAGGGCGCTACACCTTC. It is translated as CASSIPGTGRYTF.

V usage is TRBV19 and J usage is TRBJ2-7; maybe TRBD1 (5 bases). V lost 3 bases, J lost 3 bases, and 15 bases lay in between. Germline CDR1 and CDR2: LNHDA and SQIVND (reference sequence). The CDR3 totals 15 residues. The CDR3, as DNA: TGTGCCAGTAGTATTACCAGTCGGACAAACTACGAGCAGTACTTC. Amino acids: CASSITSRTNYEQYF.

About this clone itself: A read error is possible here, since a much larger clone lies one base away. The chain carries TRBV6-5 and TRBJ1-2; 7 nucleotides align to TRBD1. CDR3 length equals 13 residues. Looked up from germline, CDR1 is MNHEY and CDR2 is SVGAGI. Trimming cost V 5 bases and J 2 bases; bases outside gene matches: 2. In nucleotides, the CDR3 is TGTGCCAGCAGTGGGACAGAGAACTATGGCTACACCTTC. It specifies CASSGTENYGYTF.

The chain recombines TRBV6-5 with TRBJ2-2, with D possibly matching TRBD2 (5 bases). This CDR3 has 16 amino acids. The germline V gene encodes CDR1 MNHEY and CDR2 SVGAGI. V was pared by 2 bases and J by 6 bases, with 16 bases between. The CDR3 protein is CASSYVEFGNPGELFF. The CDR3 bases are TGTGCCAGCAGTTACGTCGAGTTCGGGAATCCCGGGGAGCTGTTTTTT.

The rearrangement links TRBV28 to TRBJ1-5, with D maybe TRBD1 (5 bases). The length of the CDR3 is 15 residues. The V end lost 7 bases, the J end lost 0 bases, and 13 bases lay between the germline ends. CDR1 and CDR2 from the germline V gene are MDHEN and SYDVKM. The CDR3 loop is CASTIDSDSNQPQHF. The CDR3 DNA is TGTGCCAGCACTATAGACAGTGATAGCAATCAGCCCCAGCATTTT.

The chain uses TRBV27 and TRBJ1-5, with 7 positions matching TRBD1. Germline CDR1 MNHEY, CDR2 SMNVEV (reference sequence). This CDR3 is built from 15 residues. Trimming at V came to 3 bases and at J to 6 bases, leaving 8 bases not matched to a gene. CDR3 protein: CASSFGRGTVQPQHF. The CDR3 DNA follows: TGTGCCAGCAGTTTTGGGAGAGGGACAGTTCAGCCCCAGCATTTT.

The sample holds one count of this clone. The chain has TRBV11-3 and TRBJ2-7, with TRBD2 identical over 12 bases. J was trimmed by 4 bases and V by 1 base; bases with no gene match: 2. The CDR3 covers 15 residues. From germline, CDR1 is SGHNT and CDR2 YENEEA. Here the CDR3 DNA reads TGTGCCAGCAGCTTAGGGACTAGCGGGACTTACGAGCAGTACTTC. It is translated as CASSLGTSGTYEQYF.